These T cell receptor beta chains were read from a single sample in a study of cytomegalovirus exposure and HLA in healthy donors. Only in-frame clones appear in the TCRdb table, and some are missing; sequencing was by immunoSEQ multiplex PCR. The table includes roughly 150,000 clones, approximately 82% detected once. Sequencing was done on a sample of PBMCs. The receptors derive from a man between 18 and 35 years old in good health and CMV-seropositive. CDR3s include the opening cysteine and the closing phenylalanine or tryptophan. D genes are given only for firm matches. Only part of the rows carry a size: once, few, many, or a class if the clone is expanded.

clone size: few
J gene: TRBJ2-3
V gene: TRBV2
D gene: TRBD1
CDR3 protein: CASSDSPTGGTQYF
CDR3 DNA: TGTGCCAGCAGTGACTCGCCGACAGGGGGTACGCAGTATTTT

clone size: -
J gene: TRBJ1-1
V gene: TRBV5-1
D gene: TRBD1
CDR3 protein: CASSLDPTGQGGTEAFF
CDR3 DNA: TGCGCCAGCAGCTTGGACCCCACCGGACAGGGAGGGACTGAAGCTTTCTTT

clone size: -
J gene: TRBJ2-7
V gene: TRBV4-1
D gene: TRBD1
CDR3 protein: CASSQDAGTGYYEQYF
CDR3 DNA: TGCGCCAGCAGCCAAGATGCTGGGACAGGGTACTACGAGCAGTACTTC

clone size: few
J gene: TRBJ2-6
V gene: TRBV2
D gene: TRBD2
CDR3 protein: CASRGLEAGANVLTF
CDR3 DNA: TGTGCCAGCAGGGGACTAGAGGCTGGGGCCAACGTCCTGACTTTC

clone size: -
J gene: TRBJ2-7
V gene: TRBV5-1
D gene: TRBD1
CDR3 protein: CASSQRTGGSFGEQYF
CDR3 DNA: TGCGCCAGCAGCCAACGGACAGGGGGGTCTTTCGGCGAGCAGTACTTC

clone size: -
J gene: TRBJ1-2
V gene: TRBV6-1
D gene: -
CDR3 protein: CASSAVGTPENYGYTF
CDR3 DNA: TGTGCCAGCAGTGCCGTTGGGACACCCGAGAACTATGGCTACACCTTC

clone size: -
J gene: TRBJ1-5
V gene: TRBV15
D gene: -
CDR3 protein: CATSRVIYQPQHF
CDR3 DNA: TGTGCCACCAGCAGAGTTATTTATCAGCCCCAGCATTTT

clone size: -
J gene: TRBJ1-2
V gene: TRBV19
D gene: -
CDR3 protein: CASSTPGINYGYTF
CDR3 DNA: TGTGCCAGTAGTACACCCGGGATAAACTATGGCTACACCTTC

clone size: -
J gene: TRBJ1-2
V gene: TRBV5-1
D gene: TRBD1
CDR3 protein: CASSIGTGYSYTF
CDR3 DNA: TGCGCCAGCAGCATCGGGACAGGGTATAGCTACACCTTC

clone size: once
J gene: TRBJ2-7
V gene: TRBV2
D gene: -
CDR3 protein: CARSTLGSSDSYEQYF
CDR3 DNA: TGTGCCCGCAGTACCCTGGGTAGCTCCGACTCCTACGAGCAGTACTTC

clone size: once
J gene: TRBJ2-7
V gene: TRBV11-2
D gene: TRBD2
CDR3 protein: CASSLTRTSWEQYF
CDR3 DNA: TGTGCCAGCAGCCTCACACGGACTAGCTGGGAGCAGTACTTC

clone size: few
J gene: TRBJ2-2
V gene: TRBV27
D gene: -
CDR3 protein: CASSVGAYGGELFF
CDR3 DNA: TGTGCCAGCAGTGTGGGGGCGTACGGCGGGGAGCTGTTTTTT

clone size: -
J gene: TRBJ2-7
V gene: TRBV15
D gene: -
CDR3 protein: CATRAGGLYEQYF
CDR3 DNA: TGTGCCACCAGGGCCGGGGGGCTGTACGAGCAGTACTTC

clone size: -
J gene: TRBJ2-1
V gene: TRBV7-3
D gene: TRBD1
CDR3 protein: CASSLSLVRTGYNEQFF
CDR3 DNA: TGTGCCAGCAGCTTAAGTTTGGTCAGGACAGGCTACAATGAGCAGTTCTTC

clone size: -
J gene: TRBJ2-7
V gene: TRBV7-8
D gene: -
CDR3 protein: CASSATGSRTYEQYF
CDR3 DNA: TGTGCCAGCAGCGCTACAGGGAGTAGGACCTACGAGCAGTACTTC

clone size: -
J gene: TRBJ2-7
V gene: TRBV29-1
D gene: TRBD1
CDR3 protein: CSVEGTGKGAHGEQYF
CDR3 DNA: TGCAGCGTTGAAGGCACGGGGAAGGGGGCGCATGGCGAGCAGTACTTC

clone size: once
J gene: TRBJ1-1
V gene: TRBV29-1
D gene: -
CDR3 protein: CSVSDGGAFF
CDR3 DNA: TGCAGCGTCAGTGACGGGGGAGCTTTCTTT

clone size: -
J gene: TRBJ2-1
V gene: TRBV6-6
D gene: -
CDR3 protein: CASSPRQGLADEQFF
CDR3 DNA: TGTGCCAGCAGCCCCCGACAGGGACTCGCGGATGAGCAGTTCTTC

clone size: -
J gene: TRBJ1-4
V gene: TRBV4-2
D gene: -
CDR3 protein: CASSQKGGVDEKLFF
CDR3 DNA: TGTGCCAGCAGCCAGAAAGGCGGGGTCGATGAAAAACTGTTTTTT

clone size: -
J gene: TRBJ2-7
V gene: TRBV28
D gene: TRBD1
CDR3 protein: CASSPRDRAYEQYF
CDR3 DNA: TGTGCCAGCAGCCCCCGGGACAGGGCCTACGAGCAGTACTTC

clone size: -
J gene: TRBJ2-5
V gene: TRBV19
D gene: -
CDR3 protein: CASSTALTAQETQYF
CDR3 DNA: TGTGCCAGTAGTACCGCGCTCACCGCCCAAGAGACCCAGTACTTC

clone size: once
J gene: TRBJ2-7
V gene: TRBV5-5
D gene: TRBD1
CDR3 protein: CASSLAGTERLEQYF
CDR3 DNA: TGTGCCAGCAGCTTGGCCGGGACAGAACGTTTGGAGCAGTACTTC

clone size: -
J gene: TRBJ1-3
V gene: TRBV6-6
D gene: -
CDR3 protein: CASRWTASGNTIYF
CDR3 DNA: TGTGCCAGCAGATGGACAGCCTCTGGAAACACCATATATTTT

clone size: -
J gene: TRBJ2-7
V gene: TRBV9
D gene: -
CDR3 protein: CASSGRESYEQYF
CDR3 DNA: TGTGCCAGCAGCGGCAGGGAATCCTACGAGCAGTACTTC

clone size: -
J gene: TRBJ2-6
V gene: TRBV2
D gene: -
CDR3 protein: CASSGQSGANVLTF
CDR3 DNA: TGTGCCAGCAGTGGGCAATCTGGGGCCAACGTCCTGACTTTC

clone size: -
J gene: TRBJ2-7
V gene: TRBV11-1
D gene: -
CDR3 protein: CASSLMGGLTYEQYF
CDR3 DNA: TGTGCCAGCAGCTTAATGGGGGGGCTAACCTACGAGCAGTACTTC

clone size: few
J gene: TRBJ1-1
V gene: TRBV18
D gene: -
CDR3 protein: CASSTNRETEAFF
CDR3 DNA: TGTGCCAGCTCAACCAACCGTGAGACTGAAGCTTTCTTT

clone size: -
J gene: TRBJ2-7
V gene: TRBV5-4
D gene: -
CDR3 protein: CASRVQGGISYEQYF
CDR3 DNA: TGTGCCAGCAGGGTTCAAGGGGGAATCTCCTACGAGCAGTACTTC